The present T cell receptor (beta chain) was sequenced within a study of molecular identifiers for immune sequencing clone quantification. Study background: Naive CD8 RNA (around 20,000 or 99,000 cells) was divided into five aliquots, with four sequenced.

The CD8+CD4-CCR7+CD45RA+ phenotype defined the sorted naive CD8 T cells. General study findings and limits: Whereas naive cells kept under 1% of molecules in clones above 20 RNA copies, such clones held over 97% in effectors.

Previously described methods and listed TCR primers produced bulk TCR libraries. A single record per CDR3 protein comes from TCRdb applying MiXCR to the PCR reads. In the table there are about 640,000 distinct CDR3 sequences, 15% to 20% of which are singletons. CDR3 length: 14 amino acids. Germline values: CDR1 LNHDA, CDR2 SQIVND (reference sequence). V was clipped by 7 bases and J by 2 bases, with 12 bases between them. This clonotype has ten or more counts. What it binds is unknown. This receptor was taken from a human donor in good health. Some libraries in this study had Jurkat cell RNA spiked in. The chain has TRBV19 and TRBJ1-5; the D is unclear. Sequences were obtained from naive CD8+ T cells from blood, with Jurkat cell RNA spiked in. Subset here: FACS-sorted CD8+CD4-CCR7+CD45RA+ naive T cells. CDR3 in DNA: TGTGCCAGTAATCCGGACGGGGGCAATCAGCCCCAGCATTTT. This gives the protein CASNPDGGNQPQHF. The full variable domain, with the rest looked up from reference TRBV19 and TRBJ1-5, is DGGITQSPKYLFRKEGQNVTLSCEQNLNHDAMYWYRQDPGQGLRLIYYSQIVNDFQKGDIAEGYSVSREKKESFPLTVTSAQKNPTAFYLCASNPDGGNQPQHFGDGTRLSIL.